Listed below are T cell receptor beta chains from one sample, sequenced in a study of blood T cell repertoires in COVID-19. The protocol was immunoSEQ multiplex PCR, while the TCRdb copy is restricted to in-frame clones and leaves out a portion. This repertoire shows roughly 200,000 clones, about 83% found once; its top ten account for 15% to 20%. The sample comprised peripheral blood. The receptors shown here come from a person aged 70 to 79 with COVID-19, enrolled during active disease. Each CDR3 is given with its conserved first and last residue. Fields, in order: D gene, J gene, clone size, V gene, CDR3 protein, CDR3 DNA. The D gene is left open where the match is weak. Clone size appears in some rows only: once, few, many, or a class for an expanded clone.

>NA|TRBJ2-1|NA|TRBV18
CASSPSKSSYNEQFF
TGTGCCAGCTCACCATCCAAGAGCTCCTACAATGAGCAGTTCTTC
>NA|TRBJ1-2|few|TRBV6-4
CASTPGGSDYTF
TGTGCCAGCACCCCGGGAGGGTCGGACTACACCTTC
>NA|TRBJ2-7|NA|TRBV10-3
CAISEPTTGNYEQYF
TGTGCCATCAGTGAGCCGACCACAGGGAACTACGAGCAGTACTTC
>TRBD1|TRBJ2-5|once|TRBV24-1
CATSDPGTGPQETQYF
TGTGCCACCAGTGACCCCGGGACAGGGCCCCAAGAGACCCAGTACTTC
>TRBD1|TRBJ2-7|NA|TRBV19
CASRDRGSGEQYF
TGTGCCAGCCGGGACAGGGGGTCTGGTGAGCAGTACTTC
>NA|TRBJ1-3|NA|TRBV29-1
CSVELWGRNTIYF
TGCAGCGTTGAGTTGTGGGGGCGAAACACCATATATTTT
>NA|TRBJ1-4|NA|TRBV5-1
CASSLGGNLDNEKLFF
TGCGCCAGCAGCTTGGGCGGCAATTTGGATAATGAAAAACTGTTTTTT
>TRBD1|TRBJ1-6|NA|TRBV29-1
CSELTGTLSPLHF
TGCAGCGAGCTGACAGGGACCCTATCACCCCTCCACTTT
>TRBD2|TRBJ2-1|NA|TRBV24-1
CATSEKLAGANSSYNEQFF
TGTGCCACCAGTGAGAAGCTAGCGGGGGCAAACAGCTCCTACAATGAGCAGTTCTTC
>TRBD1|TRBJ2-1|NA|TRBV16
CASSVQDRGAYNEQFF
TGTGCCAGCAGCGTTCAGGACAGGGGTGCCTACAATGAGCAGTTCTTC
>NA|TRBJ1-1|NA|TRBV3-1/TRBV3-2
CASSAGTEAFF
TGTGCCAGCAGTGCAGGCACTGAAGCTTTCTTT
>NA|TRBJ2-4|NA|TRBV2
CASSEASGSLPKNIQYF
TGTGCCAGCAGTGAAGCCAGCGGGTCCCTGCCCAAAAACATTCAGTACTTC
>NA|TRBJ2-7|NA|TRBV27
CASSLAGGTYEQYF
TGTGCCAGCAGCCTCGCCGGGGGAACCTACGAGCAGTACTTC
>NA|TRBJ2-7|NA|TRBV5-1
CASNPAGPPDYEQYF
TGCGCCAGCAACCCGGCGGGGCCCCCAGACTACGAGCAGTACTTC
>TRBD1|TRBJ1-5|once|TRBV6-5
CASSYSGQLPPQHF
TGTGCCAGCAGTTACTCGGGACAGCTCCCGCCCCAGCATTTT
>NA|TRBJ1-5|NA|TRBV20-1
CSARVDQPQHF
TGCAGTGCTAGAGTCGATCAGCCCCAGCATTTT
>NA|TRBJ1-4|NA|TRBV19
CASSINNEKLFF
TGTGCCAGTAGTATCAATAATGAAAAACTGTTTTTT
>TRBD1|TRBJ1-5|NA|TRBV7-8
CASSLAGGGNQPQHF
TGTGCCAGCAGCTTAGCAGGGGGCGGCAATCAGCCCCAGCATTTT
>TRBD2|TRBJ2-3|NA|TRBV27
CASRQRGGVDTQYF
TGTGCCAGCAGGCAGCGGGGGGGCGTAGATACGCAGTATTTT
>NA|TRBJ1-1|NA|TRBV4-1
CASSQDRGREHLNTEAFF
TGCGCCAGCAGCCAAGATCGAGGAAGGGAGCATCTGAACACTGAAGCTTTCTTT
>TRBD1|TRBJ2-5|NA|TRBV10-3
CAINARQGEETQYF
TGTGCCATCAATGCACGACAGGGCGAAGAGACCCAGTACTTC
>TRBD1|TRBJ2-7|NA|TRBV29-1
CSFKSPGQGSYEQYF
TGCAGCTTCAAGTCACCGGGACAGGGGTCCTACGAGCAGTACTTC
>NA|TRBJ2-1|NA|TRBV7-2
CASSLHGGIEQFF
TGTGCCAGCAGCTTACATGGCGGTATTGAGCAGTTCTTC
>NA|TRBJ2-1|NA|TRBV9
CASSVPSSNEQFF
TGTGCCAGCAGCGTGCCTAGCAGCAATGAGCAGTTCTTC
>NA|TRBJ1-1|once|TRBV6-5
CASSYSGMNTEAFF
TGTGCCAGCAGTTACTCGGGCATGAACACTGAAGCTTTCTTT
>NA|TRBJ1-6|NA|TRBV11-2
CASSFLGLYNSPLHF
TGTGCCAGCAGCTTTTTGGGGCTTTATAATTCACCCCTCCACTTT
>NA|TRBJ1-2|NA|TRBV29-1
CSVERSALNYGYTF
TGCAGCGTTGAGAGGTCGGCCCTGAACTATGGCTACACCTTC
>TRBD2|TRBJ2-3|NA|TRBV6-5
CASSYSSWLAADTQYF
TGTGCCAGCAGTTACTCCTCCTGGCTAGCGGCAGATACGCAGTATTTT
>TRBD1|TRBJ1-6|NA|TRBV19
CASSMGTGISPLHF
TGTGCCAGTAGTATGGGGACAGGGATTTCACCCCTCCACTTT
>NA|TRBJ1-3|NA|TRBV3-1/TRBV3-2
CASSQGSSGNTIYF
TGTGCCAGCAGCCAGGGCAGCTCTGGAAACACCATATATTTT
>NA|TRBJ2-7|NA|TRBV10-3
CAIGPQGYEQYF
TGTGCCATCGGGCCGCAGGGTTACGAGCAGTACTTC
>TRBD2|TRBJ2-7|NA|TRBV9
CASSAGPGTSPHEQYF
TGTGCCAGCAGCGCCGGACCCGGGACTAGTCCCCACGAGCAGTACTTC
>TRBD1|TRBJ1-2|NA|TRBV5-3
CARSLWLFCRDRTLDYGYTF
TGTGCCAGAAGCTTGTGGTTATTTTGTCGGGACAGGACGCTCGACTATGGCTACACCTTC